These 21 T cell receptor beta chains share one sample of origin, sequenced in a study of blood T cell repertoires in COVID-19. Using immunoSEQ multiplex PCR, the repertoire was profiled, and TCRdb retains in-frame clones only, with some absent. The table records about 95,000 clones, approximately 90% of them present only once. Specimen: peripheral blood. The receptors were gathered from a woman aged 45-60 years in a cohort sampled during active COVID-19.

The chain uses TRBV2 and TRBJ2-1; D is uncertain. CDR1 and CDR2 from the germline V gene are SNHLY and FYNNEI. V was cut by 4 bases and J by 6 bases, with 4 bases left in between. The CDR3 contains 11 residues. CDR3 region: CASSGRNEQFF. The CDR3 DNA reads as TGTGCCAGCAGTGGTCGCAATGAGCAGTTCTTC. The whole variable domain, filled in from reference TRBV2 and TRBJ2-1, reads EPEVTQTPSHQVTQMGQEVILRCVPISNHLYFYWYRQILGQKVEFLVSFYNNEISEKSEIFDDQFSVERPDGSNFTLKIRSTKLEDSAMYFCASSGRNEQFFGPGTRLTVL.

The J gene is TRBJ2-1, the V gene TRBV9; D is possibly TRBD2 (7 bases). The V end lost 0 bases, the J end lost 4 bases, and 20 bases lay between the germline ends. This CDR3 is 18 amino acids long. Looked up from germline, CDR1 is SGDLS and CDR2 is YYNGEE. The chain's CDR3 is CASSVGEGGAEIYNEQFF. CDR3 DNA: TGTGCCAGCAGCGTAGGGGAGGGGGGCGCGGAAATATACAATGAGCAGTTCTTC.

The rearrangement uses TRBV7-8 and TRBJ2-2; 7 bases are a match to TRBD2. Trimming took 6 bases from V and 4 from J; bases not matched to a gene: 5. Germline V CDR1 and CDR2: SGHVS, FQNEAQ. This CDR3 has 14 amino acids. The CDR3 here is CASRSGTTTGELFF. The DNA of the CDR3 is TGTGCCAGCAGATCCGGGACTACCACCGGGGAGCTGTTTTTT. Full variable domain (outside the CDR3, taken from reference TRBV7-8 and TRBJ2-2): GAGVSQSPRYKVAKRGQDVALRCDPISGHVSLFWYQQALGQGPEFLTYFQNEAQLDKSGLPSDRFFAERPEGSVSTLKIQRTQQEDSAVYLCASRSGTTTGELFFGEGSRLTVL.

The chain combines TRBV28 with TRBJ2-7; D is possibly TRBD1 (5 bases). Germline CDR1 reads MDHEN; CDR2 reads SYDVKM. The CDR3 runs 12 residues. The V and J ends lost 6 bases and 0 bases respectively, with 6 bases between them. As DNA, the CDR3 is TGTGCCAGCAGGACAGTCTCCTACGAGCAGTACTTC. Translated: CASRTVSYEQYF.

The chain links TRBV6-4 to TRBJ2-1; the D gene is possibly TRBD2 (6 bases). V lost 2 bases to trimming and J lost 5 bases, with 13 bases between them. CDR1 is MRHNA, CDR2 SNTAGT, per germline. There are 15 residues in the CDR3. The CDR3, as DNA: TGTGCCAGCAGTGACATCGCGGGACCCAACAATGAGCAGTTCTTC. This sequence encodes CASSDIAGPNNEQFF.

The rearrangement joins TRBV5-5 to TRBJ1-1, with D hard to call. V was trimmed by 4 bases and J by 6 bases, leaving 10 bases between them. CDR1 is SGHKS, CDR2 YYEKEE, per germline (reference sequence). This CDR3 is 12 amino acids long. The CDR3 DNA is TGTGCCAGCAGCACCATTTCAGCTGAAGCTTTCTTT. It is translated as CASSTISAEAFF.

The CDR3: CASSLSGTGGYEQYF. Written as DNA, the CDR3 is TGTGCCAGCAGCTTGAGCGGGACAGGGGGCTACGAGCAGTACTTC. The V call is TRBV5-4, the J call TRBJ2-7; 11 bases map to TRBD1. The V gene end was trimmed by 1 base and the J gene end by 3 bases; junction bases not matched to a gene: 3. Germline CDR1 is SGHNT and CDR2 is YYREEE (reference sequence). The CDR3 sequence is 15 residues long.

The V call is TRBV5-1, the J call TRBJ2-7; 8 bases align to TRBD1. The V gene's germline CDR1 is SGHRS and CDR2 YFSETQ. V gave up 6 bases and J gave up 6 bases; unmatched junction bases: 17. This CDR3 region has 16 residues. CDR3 sequence (DNA): TGCGCCAGCAAGGATTCGGGGACAGGCGCTTCGGGCGAGCAGTACTTC. Its translation is CASKDSGTGASGEQYF.

The CDR3 region has the DNA TGTGCCAGCAGCTTATTCGCTGGGGCCAACGTCCTGACTTTC. Translating it yields CASSLFAGANVLTF. The chain has TRBV13 and TRBJ2-6, with D unresolved. The CDR3 totals 14 residues. Germline CDR1 and CDR2: PRHDT and FYEKMQ (reference sequence). V was pared by 2 bases and J by 2 bases, with 4 bases between.

Only one count was recorded for this clone. The V and J genes are TRBV6-5 and TRBJ1-2, with 8 bases matching TRBD1. Germline CDR1 and CDR2: MNHEY and SVGAGI. V shed 6 bases and J 7 bases; nucleotides not matched to a gene: 4. The CDR3 is made up of 12 amino acids. CDR3 in DNA: TGTGCCAGCAGACAGACAGGGGTTGGCTACACCTTC. This codes for CASRQTGVGYTF.

This rearrangement joins TRBV7-6 to TRBJ2-7; 15 bases match TRBD2. Germline V gives CDR1 SGHVS, CDR2 FNYEAQ. V dropped 5 bases and J dropped 3; count of bases not matched to a gene: 8. CDR3 size: 17 residues. CDR3 region: CASSGPGLAGGLYEQYF. As DNA, the CDR3 is TGTGCCAGCAGCGGTCCGGGACTAGCGGGAGGACTCTACGAGCAGTACTTC. Combining the CDR3 with reference TRBV7-6 and TRBJ2-7 gives the whole variable domain GAGVSQSPRYKVTKRGQDVALRCDPISGHVSLYWYRQALGQGPEFLTYFNYEAQQDKSGLPNDRFSAERPEGSISTLTIQRTEQRDSAMYRCASSGPGLAGGLYEQYFGPGTRLTVT.

The chain recombines TRBV27 with TRBJ1-4; unclear D gene. Trimming removed 5 bases at V and 7 bases at J, with 17 bases between. Per germline, CDR1 MNHEY and CDR2 SMNVEV (reference sequence). This CDR3 region has 15 residues. The CDR3 bases are TGTGCCAGCAGTCGCCGGATCCAGAGGGTTGAAAAACTGTTTTTT. Its translation: CASSRRIQRVEKLFF.

CDR3 amino acids: CASRADRGPRNTEAFF. CDR3 nucleotide sequence: TGTGCCAGCAGGGCGGACAGGGGGCCTAGGAACACTGAAGCTTTCTTT. The chain links TRBV27 to TRBJ1-1, with 11 bases fitting TRBD1. CDR3 length: 16 amino acids. Germline CDR1 reads MNHEY; CDR2 reads SMNVEV (reference sequence). V trimming: 6 bases; J trimming: 1 base; junction bases outside the gene matches: 7.

V usage is TRBV5-4 and J usage is TRBJ2-2; 9 bases align to TRBD2. The CDR3 runs 15 residues. CDR1 and CDR2 (germline): SGHNT, YYREEE (reference sequence). After removal of 4 bases from V and 6 bases from J, the junction contained 7 bases not matched to a gene. The CDR3 protein is CASSPGTSIPGELFF. The CDR3 region has the DNA TGTGCCAGCAGCCCCGGGACTAGCATCCCCGGGGAGCTGTTTTTT.

The V and J genes are TRBV3-1 (or the pseudogene TRBV3-2) and TRBJ2-1; 14 bases agree with TRBD2. V lost 1 base and J lost 7; bases outside the gene matches: 3. CDR1 LGHDT and CDR2 YNNKEL come from the germline V gene (reference sequence). The CDR3 runs 16 residues. For the CDR3, the DNA is TGTGCCAGCAGCCAAGTCGGACTAGCGGGAGGAAATGAGCAGTTCTTC. The encoded protein is CASSQVGLAGGNEQFF.

The chain joins TRBV5-1 to TRBJ1-4; D ambiguous. V lost 1 base and J lost 4, with 5 bases in between. The germline V gene encodes CDR1 SGHRS and CDR2 YFSETQ. CDR3 length equals 13 residues. CDR3 in DNA: TGCGCCAGCAGCTTGCAGGTTAATGAAAAACTGTTTTTT. Translating it yields CASSLQVNEKLFF.

V gene TRBV6-6 combines with J gene TRBJ2-7, with TRBD1 matching 10 bases. This CDR3 has 15 amino acids. The germline V gene has CDR1 MNHNY and CDR2 SVGAGI (reference sequence). The V and J ends lost 4 bases and 7 bases, in that order; junction bases with no gene match: 10. The CDR3 loop reads CASSSPDRGLSEQYF. DNA of the CDR3: TGTGCCAGCAGTTCCCCTGACAGGGGGCTCTCGGAGCAGTACTTC.

The rearrangement joins TRBV3-1 (or the pseudogene TRBV3-2) to TRBJ2-3; D possibly corresponds to TRBD2 (5 bases). Germline CDR1 LGHDT, CDR2 YNNKEL (reference sequence). Trimming took off 3 bases at V and 4 bases at J, with 14 bases between the two ends. The CDR3 has 15 amino acids. This CDR3 is CASSQPGTGSDTQYF. Here the CDR3 DNA reads TGTGCCAGCAGCCAGCCAGGTACGGGGTCAGATACGCAGTATTTT.

CDR3 nucleotide sequence: TGTGCCAGCAGCTTGGTTCGGAATGAGCAGTTCTTC. It encodes CASSLVRNEQFF. The chain uses TRBV5-6 and TRBJ2-1; D is ambiguous. The CDR3 covers 12 residues. Between the trimmed V and J ends, which lost 0 bases and 7 bases, there was a span of 5 bases. Germline V gene lookup returns CDR1 SGHDT and CDR2 YYEEEE.

This chain links TRBV5-1 with TRBJ1-4; D perhaps matches TRBD1 (5 bases). The V end was cut by 5 bases, the J end by 8 bases, with 16 bases between. This CDR3 comprises 14 residues. Looked up from germline, CDR1 is SGHRS and CDR2 is YFSETQ. The CDR3 DNA sequence: TGCGCCAGCAGTGTGGGTGGGGCCGGGGAAAAACTGTTTTTT. It is translated as CASSVGGAGEKLFF.

The V gene is TRBV12-2, the J gene TRBJ1-2; the table calls TRBD1, which could not be checked here. TRBV12-2 is a pseudogene segment. The CDR3 extends over 17 amino acids. The CDR3 sequence is CASRSTEAGGPNYGYTF. The CDR3 DNA sequence: TGTGCAAGTCGCTCGACGGAGGCAGGGGGGCCTAACTATGGCTACACCTTC.